This T cell receptor (beta chain) was sequenced during a study of cytomegalovirus exposure and HLA in healthy donors (dated by TCRdb to about 2017). For context, the study as a whole: An earlier analysis of about 530 of the donors reported 276 Gb of sequence data and approximately 120 million unique TCR beta sequences obtained from about 179 million T cells. An early release covering roughly 640 HLA-typed donors comprised approximately 300 gigabases of sequencing data and approximately 85 million unique TCR sequences. The genetic ancestry cluster associated with self-reported Caucasian donors included about 84% of the roughly 380 genotyped donors. The study aimed to test whether cataloging public T cell receptors could reveal signatures of past pathogen exposure. The study profiled the T cell repertoires of more than 500 subjects by immunosequencing and related them to cytomegalovirus serostatus. In addition to the first cohort of roughly 700 subjects, a separate validation cohort of approximately 120 different subjects was used. To predict cytomegalovirus infection status, the study combined high-throughput TCR immunosequencing, statistical association of individual TCRs with disease status, and machine learning. In a later analysis, previously published TCR beta repertoires from 550 to 700 donors were re-analyzed and high-resolution HLA genotyping was added so that TCR occurrence patterns could be studied. The later analysis used no new phenotypic data to find candidate immune exposures, relying instead on TCR beta sequences and their occurrence across donors. An earlier analysis of 587 of the donors used high-throughput TCR beta sequencing to judge whether each TCR beta V gene segment behaved as functional or pseudogenic. Donor age, sex, ethnicity and CMV serostatus were collected together with the repertoire data. Genome-wide SNP genotypes for about 60% of the 666 donors were used in a later genetic analysis, which treated that subset as a discovery cohort. All discovery cohort repertoires had been generated on a single sequencing platform. Class I and class II HLA loci were covered by the typing at four-digit resolution. Typing coverage differed by locus: A, B, C, DRB1 and DQB1 were typed in about 629-640 donors, DQA1 in about 560, DPA1 in 600 to 610, and DPB1 in approximately 450. About five DR-DQ haplotypes were treated as single units for association and clustering because of strong linkage in the cohort. Among about 400 genotyped donors of the cohort, an average of approximately 220,000 unique TCR beta nucleotide sequences was sequenced per donor, of which approximately 19% were non-productive. The research as a whole found: The authors suggested that the approach could potentially be generalized to other disease states and immunological phenotypes. A further reported finding was that TCR beta sequences accurately predicted the HLA-A and HLA-B alleles for most subjects in the first cohort. An association between a missense DCLRE1C variant and V-gene and J-gene trimming of TCR beta chains was found in a later genetic analysis and replicated in an independent cohort. A few of the identified cytomegalovirus-associated TCR beta chains were confirmed in vitro to be specific for cytomegalovirus antigens. A later analysis reported that several top co-occurrence clusters appeared linked to parvovirus B19, influenza, CMV and Epstein-Barr virus. Most CMV-associated TCR beta chains appeared to be HLA-restricted in a later analysis, and the HLA associations seemed to be driven largely by CMV exposure. Immune exposure information for the cohort was limited to CMV serostatus. While some public TCRs were present in many individuals, most TCR sequences turned up only very rarely across donors. Because HLA typing was missing for some donors at each locus, association tests included only the typed subset. In both the original and validation cohorts, the classifier was reported to diagnose cytomegalovirus status with high specificity and sensitivity. Some 15 rarely observed V segments, including chromosome 9 orphons, were excluded from the earlier analysis of about 500 of the donors because counts were too low. A group of highly shared sequence variants was considered likely to be a technical artifact of the sequencing pipeline. Some IMGT-functional V segments, including TRBV6-2 and TRBV6-3, could not be told apart with the 87-base-pair reads, so those segments were excluded. In a later analysis, some 18,000 TCR beta sequences were associated with specific HLA alleles at a false discovery rate of 0.05. Assigning TCR associations to individual alleles was difficult when HLA alleles, especially DR and DQ, strongly co-occurred. This cohort had only TCR beta chains sequenced, and the lack of alpha or paired-chain data limited which features could be detected. Sequencing depth was assumed to be roughly uniform across donors in the presence/absence analyses, though that assumption may not hold. Linkage disequilibrium might explain the correlated functional status among segregating V segments, but an unknown experimental factor could not be ruled out. In an earlier analysis of about 550 of the donors, most TCR beta V segments were observed in productive rearrangements about 90% or about 30% of the time, broadly matching IMGT annotations. Compared with the approximately 720-donor mean, donors in an Asian-associated ancestry cluster had fewer N-insertions in productive TCRs, according to a later genetic analysis. According to a later analysis, TCR association rates differed among HLA loci, with DRB1 alleles showing the most associated TCRs and HLA-C alleles showing the fewest. In the study, some 160 TCR beta chains were listed as associated with cytomegalovirus. In a later analysis, HLA-associated TCR beta chains showed more clonal expansion and lower generation probabilities than non-associated chains that were equally common.

The library was produced with the immunoSEQ multiplex PCR assay. A mixture of 60 forward primers for TCR Vbeta segments and 13 reverse primers for TCR Jbeta segments was used in the multiplex PCR. Amplification of the CDR3 region of rearranged TCR beta genes was performed with a multiplex PCR assay on genomic DNA. Amplified TCR beta libraries were sequenced as 87-base-pair reads on the Illumina HiSeq System. From the authors' description of their analysis: A later analysis tallied roughly 76 million unique TCR beta chains across the 550 to 850 repertoires, and 10 million to 11 million of those chains were shared by two or more donors. Raw reads were error-corrected and collapsed into unique sequences by a nearest-neighbor algorithm in which closely related sequences were merged to remove PCR and sequencing errors. CDR3 sequences were aligned to IMGT reference sequences to assign V, D and J gene segments. For a sequence to be retained, at least a six-nucleotide match to both a V gene segment and a J gene segment was required. A rearrangement counted as productive if the CDR3 had no stop codons and remained in frame with V and J, and every other rearrangement counted as non-productive. CDR3 was defined according to IMGT convention as the region running from the second conserved V-encoded cysteine to the conserved J-encoded phenylalanine. The earlier analysis of 550 to 650 of the donors excluded any sequence lacking an unambiguous match to a single V gene segment. In an earlier analysis of 587 of the donors, V segments were called functional above 56.7% productive rearrangements and were called segregating when the between-donor standard deviation exceeded 5%. A statistical classification framework was built to diagnose cytomegalovirus status from the catalog of TCR beta chain sequences. V and J gene assignment, in a later analysis, came from comparing TCR nucleotide sequences with IMGT/GENE-DB human TR gene sequences. In a later analysis, CDR3 sequences and most-parsimonious VDJ recombination scenarios were assigned using the TCRdist pipeline. In a later analysis, each TCR beta chain was defined by its CDR3 amino acid sequence together with its V-gene family, and reads without a unique V-gene family were excluded. As a way to deal with suspected cross-contamination and a sequencing artifact, a later analysis dropped roughly 620 nucleotide sequences that were highly shared and had low generation probability. In a later analysis, a clonal expansion index for each public chain was calculated from normalized within-repertoire ranks of inferred template counts. In a later analysis, generation probabilities were computed with a VDJ recombination model fitted to out-of-frame rearrangements, and the resulting probabilities were checked against IGoR. A later analysis scored TCR-TCR, TCR-HLA and TCR-CMV co-occurrence with hypergeometric tests, applying a repertoire-size bias correction to TCR pairs. In a later analysis, false discovery rates were estimated by permuting HLA or CMV assignments 20 times. In a later analysis, co-occurring TCRs were grouped using DBSCAN, with TCRdist sequence similarity added in when clustering inside HLA-allele-positive subsets. Repertoires with fewer than 30,000 or more than 120,000 public chains were left out of co-occurrence clustering, as were roughly five repertoires with anomalous nucleotide sharing. Not all clones reach the TCRdb copy of this immuneACCESS table, which keeps in-frame sequences only. Checked studies attribute under half of the gap to unresolved V genes and leave the rest unexplained. V, J and clone size are those of that table, while D and trimming were read from the DNA. The sample has 140,000 to 150,000 clones on record, over 70% of them singletons. The ten largest clonotypes hold around 7% of the sample.

Of note for this clone: Its binding antigen is unknown. Base-call qualities are not available, and no considerably larger clone is one nucleotide away.

The cohort comprised 550 to 700 healthy bone marrow donors. At the time of sampling, all cohort members were nominally healthy, though unrecorded immune exposures were likely present. The donor was CMV seronegative and belonged to the group of approximately 320 seronegative cohort members. Every donor gave a peripheral blood sample, and the peripheral blood mononuclear cells from that sample were used for TCR beta sequencing. The Qiagen DNeasy Blood Extraction Kit was used to extract genomic DNA from the blood cell samples. Its CDR3 holds 14 amino acids, cysteine through phenylalanine. Just CDR3 DNA is preserved here, 42 bases in frame from base 1. The V and J ends are trimmed by 5 bases and 4 bases, leaving 15 bases between them. CDR1 MNHEY and CDR2 SVGAGI are derived from the germline V gene.

Sequences were obtained from PBMCs. Recombination connected TRBV6-5 to TRBJ2-7; there is no confident call for the D gene. This TCR was sampled from a man in his thirties or forties in good health and CMV-seronegative. The DNA sequence reads TGTGCCAGCAGTGGCCCGATTTGGCGGTACGAGCAGTACTTC. The encoded protein is CASSGPIWRYEQYF.